This T cell receptor (beta chain) was retrieved from a study of T cells in Graves' hyperthyroidism and ophthalmopathy (dated by TCRdb to about 2019). For the study in its entirety: Peripheral blood was sampled at the time of initial diagnosis, prior to any treatment. The study also compared thyroid tissue and blood T-cell repertoires from about 6 Graves' hyperthyroidism patients. A discovery cohort of approximately 100 patients, about 43 with Graves' ophthalmopathy and more than 55 with stable Graves' hyperthyroidism, was used to find distinguishing TCR V-J signatures. Following sampling, methimazole starting at 30 mg daily was given to hyperthyroidism patients, and high-dose intravenous methylprednisolone was given to ophthalmopathy patients. TCR Vbeta CDR3 sequencing of 130 to 150 peripheral blood samples (approximately 44 ophthalmopathy, 75 hyperthyroidism and roughly 17 progressor patients) is reported in the paper. The 85 to 100 discovery patients were randomly split 7:3 into training and test sets. Prospective prediction of ophthalmopathy was tested in an independent validation cohort of some 19 hyperthyroidism patients and some 17 patients who later progressed to ophthalmopathy. What the authors observed across the whole study: In validation, the model predicted progression to ophthalmopathy a median of about 6 months before onset, with about 70% sensitivity and 72.22% specificity. Blood samples also contained most of the expanded thyroid clonotypes (frequency above 0.001), which suggests that blood repertoires may reflect thyroid immune responses. A model built on a 13 V-J signature distinguished ophthalmopathy from stable hyperthyroidism, reaching roughly 88% sensitivity and under 84% specificity in cross-validation and 80%/75% in testing. Sample size was not statistically predetermined, and blinding of investigators to group allocation was not performed.

The TCR beta CDR3 regions were amplified from RNA transcripts. A first-round RT-PCR of the TCR CDR3 used the HTBI primer set with the Qiagen OneStep RT-PCR kit. Libraries were constructed in a second round of multiplex PCR, after which size selection and purification were performed. Sequencing of the libraries was done on an Illumina HiSeq2000 using paired-end 100 bp reads. In the paper's pipeline: Raw data were processed with SOAPnuke, discarding reads with adapters, uncalled bases, mean Phred below 15, or no exact constant-primer or identifier match. COPE v1.2.5 was used to merge high-quality paired reads, and clonotypes were defined as unique nucleotide sequences. MiTCR v1.1 was used to align clonotypes to the IMGT TRBV, TRBD and TRBJ reference segments. The analysis included only V-J combinations with a frequency above 0.0001, which together covered around 99% of the repertoires. The TCS score was defined as the ratio of F50 (clonal expansion) to E x V (chaos), calculated using BLOSUM62-based TCRdist between CDR3 peptides within each V-J. Welch's t-statistics and random forest reduced 514 V-J features to roughly 13, which were used in a naive Bayes classifier (R e1071). TCRdb reprocessed the public reads (quality trimming at Q25 with fastp, clone calling with MiXCR) and kept in-frame beta chains. Each entry merges the rows of one CDR3 protein and shows their most common DNA and genes. The V and J calls reflect TCRdb's pipeline rather than the authors' work. This sample is represented by about 600,000 distinct CDR3 sequences; around 16% of them were singletons. The ten most abundant clones make up 3% to 4% of the sample.

The junction shows trimming of 4 bases on V and 6 bases on J, plus 6 bases between the germline ends. CDR1 MDHEN and CDR2 SYDVKM were looked up in the germline V gene. The CDR3 sequence holds 11 residues, the cysteine and phenylalanine included. Of the read, only the CDR3 DNA is kept; its 33 bases are in frame from base 1. Note on this clonotype: There is no known antigen for this receptor. Per-base qualities were not stored, and no clone one base away is much larger.

Ophthalmopathy patients had moderately to severely active disease, Clinical Activity Score of at least 3, NOSPECS grade of at least 4, and duration under 3 months. The study excluded patients with uncontrolled infections, other autoimmune diseases, pregnancy or lactation. Clinical symptoms, serum thyroxine and TRAb, thyroid ultrasound, and orbital computed tomography formed the basis for the diagnoses. PBMCs were isolated from 8 to 10 ml of fresh peripheral blood by Ficoll-Paque density gradient centrifugation. Total RNA was extracted using Trizol reagent, and RNA quality was assessed on an Agilent 2100 Bioanalyzer.

The sequence came from a middle-aged woman with Graves' ophthalmopathy. In this chain, TRBV28 is recombined with TRBJ1-2; the D gene identity is not certain. The sequenced sample was blood. This receptor has the CDR3 CASSSRNGYTF. The bases are TGTGCCAGCAGTTCCCGAAATGGCTACACCTTC.